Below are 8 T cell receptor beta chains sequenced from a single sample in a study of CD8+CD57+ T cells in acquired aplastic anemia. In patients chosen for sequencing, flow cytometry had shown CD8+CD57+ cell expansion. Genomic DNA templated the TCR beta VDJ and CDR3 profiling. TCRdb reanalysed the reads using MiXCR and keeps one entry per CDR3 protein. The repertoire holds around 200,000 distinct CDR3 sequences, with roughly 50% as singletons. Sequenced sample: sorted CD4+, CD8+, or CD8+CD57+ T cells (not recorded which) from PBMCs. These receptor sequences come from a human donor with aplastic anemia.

CDR3 DNA sequence: TGTGCCAGCAGTTGGGACAGGGGCGGCGGGGAGCTGTTTTTT. The encoded protein is CASSWDRGGGELFF. V usage is TRBV12-3 or TRBV12-4 and J usage is TRBJ2-2; 10 bases line up with TRBD1. The CDR3 consists of 14 residues. V dropped 4 bases and J dropped 7; count of bases not matched to a gene: 3.

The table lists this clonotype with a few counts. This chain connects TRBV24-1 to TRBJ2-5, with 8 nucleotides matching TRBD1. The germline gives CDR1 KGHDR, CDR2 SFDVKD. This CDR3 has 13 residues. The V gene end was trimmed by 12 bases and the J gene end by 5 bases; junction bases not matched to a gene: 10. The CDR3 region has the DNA TGTGCCCCCCGAAAGGACAGGGAGGAGACCCAGTACTTC. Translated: CAPRKDREETQYF.

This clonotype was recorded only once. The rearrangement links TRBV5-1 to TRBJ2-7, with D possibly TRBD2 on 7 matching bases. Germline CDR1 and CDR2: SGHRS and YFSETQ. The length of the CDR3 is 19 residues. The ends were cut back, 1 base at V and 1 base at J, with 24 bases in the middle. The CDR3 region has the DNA TGCGCCAGCAGCTTGTGGGGAGGGTGGCGACAGGTTGTATCCTACGAGCAGTACTTC. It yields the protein CASSLWGGWRQVVSYEQYF.

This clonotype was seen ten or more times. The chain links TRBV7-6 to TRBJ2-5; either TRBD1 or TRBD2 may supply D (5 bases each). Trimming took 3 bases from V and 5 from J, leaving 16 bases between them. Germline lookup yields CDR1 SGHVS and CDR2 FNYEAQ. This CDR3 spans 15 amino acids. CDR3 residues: CASSFFHGKGETQYF. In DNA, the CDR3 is TGTGCCAGCAGCTTTTTTCACGGGAAGGGGGAGACCCAGTACTTC.

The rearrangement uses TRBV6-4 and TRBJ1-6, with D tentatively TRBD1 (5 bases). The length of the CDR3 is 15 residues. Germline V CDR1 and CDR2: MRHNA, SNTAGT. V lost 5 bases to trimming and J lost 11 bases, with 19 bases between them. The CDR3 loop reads CASSNPGGTNPPLHF. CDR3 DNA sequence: TGTGCCAGCAGTAACCCCGGAGGGACCAATCCACCCCTCCACTTT.

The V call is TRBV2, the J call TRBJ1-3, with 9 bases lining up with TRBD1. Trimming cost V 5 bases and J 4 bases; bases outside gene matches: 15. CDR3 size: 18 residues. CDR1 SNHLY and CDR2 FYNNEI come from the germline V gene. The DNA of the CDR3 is TGTGCCAGCAGTACTCCCCCCCGGGACAGGGTGAGCGGAAACACCATATATTTT. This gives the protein CASSTPPRDRVSGNTIYF.

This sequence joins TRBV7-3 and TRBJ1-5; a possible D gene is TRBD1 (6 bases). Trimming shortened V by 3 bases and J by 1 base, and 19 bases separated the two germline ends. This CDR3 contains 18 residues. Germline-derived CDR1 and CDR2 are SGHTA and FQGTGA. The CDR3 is CASSFFAGVTGSNQPQHF. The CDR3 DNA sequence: TGTGCCAGCAGCTTTTTTGCAGGGGTAACAGGGAGCAATCAGCCCCAGCATTTT.

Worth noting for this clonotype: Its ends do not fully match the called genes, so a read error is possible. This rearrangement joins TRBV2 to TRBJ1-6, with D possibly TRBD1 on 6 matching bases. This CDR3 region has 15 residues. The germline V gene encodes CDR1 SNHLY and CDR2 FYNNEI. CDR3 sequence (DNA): TGTGCCAGCAGACACAGGGTAGGCTATGATTCACCCCTCCACTTT. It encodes CASRHRVGYDSPLHF.